Given below is one T cell receptor beta chain in context. The antigen remains unidentified. This CDR3 comprises 16 residues. The trim removed 3 bases at V and 13 bases at J, leaving 12 bases unmatched. Germline CDR1 is MDHEN and CDR2 is SYDVKM. Noted time point: week 11, during vaccination. All doses held 300 ug of mutant IDH1 20-mer peptide, with topical imiquimod. The data belong to a study of a mutant IDH1 vaccine in newly diagnosed glioma. Study-wide background: Patients had received radiotherapy, temozolomide, or both previously, most receiving both. Findings and caveats of the study: Vaccine-induced immune responses occurred in approximately 93% of patients.

The table came from immunoSEQ multiplex PCR; TCRdb's copy has only in-frame clones and leaves some out. The table lists 55,000 to 70,000 clones, approximately 89% of them singletons. The gene calls are TRBV28 and TRBJ1-6; TRBD1 matches 10 bases. The source of this sequence is a middle-aged man with glioma. This sample comprised PBMCs, obtained from a glioma patient whose treatment included an IDH1 peptide vaccine. The CDR3 loop reads CASSFGTGAALAPLHF. The DNA for the CDR3 is TGTGCCAGCAGTTTCGGGACAGGGGCCGCCCTGGCGCCCCTCCACTTT.